The next 7 T cell receptor beta chains were all read from a single sample in a study of T-cell reconstitution after alpha-beta-depleted transplantation in children. A library of TCRbeta sequences, prepared with unique molecular identifiers, was generated. TCRdb re-called the PCR reads through MiXCR, storing one row per CDR3 protein. The profile shows 300,000 to 400,000 distinct CDR3 sequences, 15% to 20% of them singletons. Sequencing used PBMCs, mostly from graft donor cells, obtained 360 days after TCRalphabeta/CD19-depleted stem cell transplant. Every receptor here comes from a male patient aged 2 to 9 who had a stem cell transplant for acute lymphoblastic leukemia, so the T cells may come from the graft donor.

This clonotype showed up just a few times. An end of the junction differs from the germline gene, which may be a read error. The genes are TRBV29-1 and TRBJ2-7; TRBD2 aligns across 7 bases. CDR1 is SQVTM and CDR2 is ANQGSEA in the germline V gene. The CDR3 contains 13 residues. The CDR3 nucleotides are TGCAGCGTCGAAGGGACTAACTCCTACGAGCAGTACTTC. Its translation: CSVEGTNSYEQYF.

The CDR3 protein is CASSLARSSGRELTKNIQYF. Written as DNA, the CDR3 is TGTGCCAGCAGCTTAGCGCGGTCTAGCGGGAGGGAGCTGACCAAAAACATTCAGTACTTC. The V and J genes are TRBV7-2 and TRBJ2-4; 12 bases are shared with TRBD2. V lost 0 bases, J lost 2 bases, and 11 bases stayed unmatched. The CDR3 extends over 20 amino acids. Germline V gene data show CDR1 as SGHTA and CDR2 as FQGNSA.

This clonotype has at least ten counts. The chain couples TRBV5-1 to TRBJ1-1; no clear D. Trimming shortened V by 4 bases and J by 1 base, and 11 bases separated the two germline ends. The CDR3 has 14 amino acids. Germline lookup yields CDR1 SGHRS and CDR2 YFSETQ. This CDR3 reads CASSPFAENTEAFF. The CDR3 nucleotides read TGCGCCAGCAGCCCCTTTGCGGAGAACACTGAAGCTTTCTTT.

The DNA for the CDR3 is TGTGCCAGCAGCCAGAGAGGGATTGAGCAAGAGACCCAGTACTTC. As protein: CASSQRGIEQETQYF. The J gene is TRBJ2-5, the V gene TRBV3-1; maybe TRBD2 (5 bases). The V gene's germline CDR1 is LGHDT and CDR2 YNNKEL (reference sequence). V lost 3 bases to trimming and J lost 2 bases, with 13 bases between them. The CDR3 has 15 residues.

This clonotype was recorded many times. The chain recombines TRBV7-2 with TRBJ2-5; weak D call: TRBD2 (5 bases). V lost 5 bases to trimming and J lost 5 bases, with 18 bases between them. The CDR3 is made up of 15 amino acids. CDR1 is SGHTA and CDR2 is FQGNSA in the germline V gene. This CDR3 is CASSTSGLRVETQYF. DNA of the CDR3: TGTGCCAGCAGCACTTCGGGGTTGCGGGTTGAGACCCAGTACTTC. Full variable domain (remainder filled in from reference TRBV7-2 and TRBJ2-5): GAGVSQSPSNKVTEKGKDVELRCDPISGHTALYWYRQSLGQGLEFLIYFQGNSAPDKSGLPSDRFSAERTGGSVSTLTIQRTQQEDSAVYLCASSTSGLRVETQYFGPGTRLLVL.

This clonotype was counted between two and nine times. This chain links TRBV5-1 with TRBJ1-1; 7 bases line up with TRBD1. Germline CDR1 reads SGHRS; CDR2 reads YFSETQ. Trimming cost V 1 base and J 1 base; bases outside gene matches: 10. There are 17 residues in the CDR3. The CDR3 region has the DNA TGCGCCAGCAGCTTGTACCCCCGAGGACAGGCGAACACTGAAGCTTTCTTT. It is translated as CASSLYPRGQANTEAFF.

The chain has TRBV20-1 and TRBJ2-7; 7 positions agree with TRBD2. V shed 0 bases and J 4 bases; nucleotides not matched to a gene: 9. CDR1 is DFQATT, CDR2 SNEGSKA, per germline (reference sequence). The CDR3 contains 15 residues. CDR3 coding DNA: TGCAGTGCTAGAGATCGGGCGGGAGTGTGGTACGAGCAGTACTTC. It specifies CSARDRAGVWYEQYF.